The present T cell receptor (beta chain) was sequenced within a study of T cells expressing NK-cell markers. There are 15 residues in the CDR3. The germline V gene has CDR1 MNHEY and CDR2 SVGAGI. TCRdb derives one entry per CDR3 protein from the 5' RACE reads, leaving out DNA. This table lists about 160,000 distinct CDR3 sequences. Study-wide points: Six of the donors carried dominant NKG2C+ clonotypes that took up roughly 1.0-8% of their CD8+ T cells.

A note on this clonotype: Its specificity is unknown.

This chain joins TRBV6-5 and TRBJ1-6; as DNA is missing, the TRBD1 call by TCRdb cannot be tested. The sequenced sample consisted of blood T cells: a sorted CD56 or NKG2C T cell subset, CD4+ or CD8+ T cells, or bulk PBMC T cells (not recorded which). The TCR originated in a woman aged 18 to 75 in good health. The CDR3 loop is CASSYLRGSNSPLHF.